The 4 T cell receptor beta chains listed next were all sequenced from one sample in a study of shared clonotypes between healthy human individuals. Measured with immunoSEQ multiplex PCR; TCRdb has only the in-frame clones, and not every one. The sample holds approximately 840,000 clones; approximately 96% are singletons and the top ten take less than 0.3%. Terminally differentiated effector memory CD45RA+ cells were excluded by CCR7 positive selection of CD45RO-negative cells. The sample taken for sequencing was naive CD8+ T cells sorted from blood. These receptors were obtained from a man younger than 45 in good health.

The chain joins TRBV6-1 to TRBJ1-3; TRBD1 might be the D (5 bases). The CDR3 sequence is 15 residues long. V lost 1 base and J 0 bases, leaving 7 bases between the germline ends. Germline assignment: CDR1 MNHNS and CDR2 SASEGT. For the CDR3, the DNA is TGTGCCAGCAGTGAAGGACAGAACTCTGGAAACACCATATATTTT. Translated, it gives CASSEGQNSGNTIYF.

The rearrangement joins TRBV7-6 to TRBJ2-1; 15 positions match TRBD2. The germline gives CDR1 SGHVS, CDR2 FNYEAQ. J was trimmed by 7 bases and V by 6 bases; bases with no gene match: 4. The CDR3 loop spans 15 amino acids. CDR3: CASRVGLAGGNEQFF. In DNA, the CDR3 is TGTGCCAGCAGAGTAGGACTAGCGGGAGGGAATGAGCAGTTCTTC.

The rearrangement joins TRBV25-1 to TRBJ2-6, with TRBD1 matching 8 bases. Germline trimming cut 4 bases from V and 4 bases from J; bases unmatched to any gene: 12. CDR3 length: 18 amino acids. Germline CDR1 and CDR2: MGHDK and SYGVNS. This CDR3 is CASSARDRRLGGANVLTF. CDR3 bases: TGTGCCAGCAGTGCTAGGGACAGGCGATTAGGAGGGGCCAACGTCCTGACTTTC. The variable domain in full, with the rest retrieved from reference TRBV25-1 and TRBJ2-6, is EADIYQTPRYLVIGTGKKITLECSQTMGHDKMYWYQQDPGMELHLIHYSYGVNSTEKGDLSSESTVSRIRTEHFPLTLESARPSHTSQYLCASSARDRRLGGANVLTFGAGSRLTVL.

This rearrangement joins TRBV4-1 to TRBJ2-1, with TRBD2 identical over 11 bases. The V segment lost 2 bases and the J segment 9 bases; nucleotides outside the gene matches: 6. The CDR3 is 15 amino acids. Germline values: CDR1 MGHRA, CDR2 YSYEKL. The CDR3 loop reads CASSQNLAGGGEQFF. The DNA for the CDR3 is TGCGCCAGCAGCCAAAATCTAGCGGGAGGCGGTGAGCAGTTCTTC.